This entry describes one TCR beta chain. What it binds is not known. The sample belongs to a study of OX40 agonist ivuxolimab in advanced cancers. Background on the study: Each patient was given ivuxolimab into a vein every 2 weeks, at 0.01 to 10 mg/kg.

In germline, CDR1 is ENHRY, CDR2 SYGVKD. CDR3 length: 15 amino acids. V dropped 4 bases and J dropped 5 bases, with 16 bases sitting between them. Study-level results: With doses of 0.1-3.0 mg/kg, partial responders showed among the lowest clonal expansion. By week 6 at 0.1 to 3.0 mg/kg, blood CD4+ and CD8+ T cells had expanded clonally. CD8+ T cells averaged more expanded clones than CD4+.

The repertoire was sequenced with immunoSEQ multiplex PCR; TCRdb's copy has only in-frame clones and lacks some. Of approximately 70,000 clones in the sample, 80% to 90% were seen once. J is TRBJ2-3 and V is TRBV10-3; perhaps TRBD1 as D (6 bases). The source of this sequence is an adult with an advanced solid tumor such as melanoma, head and neck, liver or kidney cancer. This sample comprised CD4+ or CD8+ T cells sorted from blood, obtained in a trial of the OX40 agonist ivuxolimab. CDR3 loop: CAISAQRGRGDTQYF. CDR3 in DNA: TGTGCCATCAGTGCCCAGCGCGGCAGGGGAGATACGCAGTATTTT.